Listed here is a single T cell receptor beta chain. Germline assignment: CDR1 SGHRS and CDR2 YFSETQ. The CDR3 runs to 16 residues. The ends lost 1 base at V and 0 bases at J; junction bases unmatched: 5. This specimen belongs to a study of blood T cell repertoires in COVID-19. The data were produced by immunoSEQ multiplex PCR, yet TCRdb's version contains in-frame clones alone and is incomplete. The sample has about 300,000 clones, about 90% seen once; the top ten hold 1.8%. The specimen sequenced was peripheral blood. The sequence derives from a woman aged 30 to 39 with COVID-19, enrolled during active disease. V gene TRBV5-1 combines with J gene TRBJ1-1; 8 bases line up with TRBD1. CDR3 region: CASSLYRGGVNTEAFF. The CDR3 DNA is TGCGCCAGCAGCTTGTACAGGGGGGGAGTGAACACTGAAGCTTTCTTT. Using reference TRBV5-1 and TRBJ1-1 for the parts outside the CDR3, the full variable domain is KAGVTQTPRYLIKTRGQQVTLSCSPISGHRSVSWYQQTPGQGLQFLFEYFSETQRNKGNFPGRFSGRQFSNSRSEMNVSTLELGDSALYLCASSLYRGGVNTEAFFGQGTRLTVV.